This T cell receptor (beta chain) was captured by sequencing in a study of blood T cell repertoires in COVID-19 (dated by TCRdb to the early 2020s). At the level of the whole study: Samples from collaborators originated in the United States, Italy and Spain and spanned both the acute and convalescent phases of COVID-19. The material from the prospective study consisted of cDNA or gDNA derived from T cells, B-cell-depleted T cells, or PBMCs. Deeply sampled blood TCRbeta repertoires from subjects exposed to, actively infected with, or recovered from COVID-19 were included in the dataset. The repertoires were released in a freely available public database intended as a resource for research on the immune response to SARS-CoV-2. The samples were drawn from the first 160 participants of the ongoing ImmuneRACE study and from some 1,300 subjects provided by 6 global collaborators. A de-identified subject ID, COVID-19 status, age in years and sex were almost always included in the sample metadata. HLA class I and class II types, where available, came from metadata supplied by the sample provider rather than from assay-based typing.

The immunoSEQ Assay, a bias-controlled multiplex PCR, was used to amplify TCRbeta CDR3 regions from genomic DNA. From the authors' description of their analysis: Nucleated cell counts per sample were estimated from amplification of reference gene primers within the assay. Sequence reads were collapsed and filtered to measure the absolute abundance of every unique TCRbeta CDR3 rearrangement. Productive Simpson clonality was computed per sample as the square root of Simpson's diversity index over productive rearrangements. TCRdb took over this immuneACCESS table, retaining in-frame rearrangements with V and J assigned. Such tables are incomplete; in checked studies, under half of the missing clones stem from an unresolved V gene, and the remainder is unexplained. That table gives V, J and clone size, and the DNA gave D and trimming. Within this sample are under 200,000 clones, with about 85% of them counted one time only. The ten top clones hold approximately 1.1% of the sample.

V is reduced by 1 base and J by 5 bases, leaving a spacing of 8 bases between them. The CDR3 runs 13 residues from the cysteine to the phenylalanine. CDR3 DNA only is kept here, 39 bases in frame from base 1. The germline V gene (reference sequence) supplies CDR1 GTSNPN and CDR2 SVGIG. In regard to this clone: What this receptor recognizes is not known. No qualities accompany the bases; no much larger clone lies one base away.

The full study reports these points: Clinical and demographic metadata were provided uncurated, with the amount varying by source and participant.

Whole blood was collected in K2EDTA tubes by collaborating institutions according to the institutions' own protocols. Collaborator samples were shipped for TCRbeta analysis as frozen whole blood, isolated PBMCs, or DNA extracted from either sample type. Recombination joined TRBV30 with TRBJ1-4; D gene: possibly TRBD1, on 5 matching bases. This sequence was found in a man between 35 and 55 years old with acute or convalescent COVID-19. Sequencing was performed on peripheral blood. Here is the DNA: TGTGCCTGGAGTGAACGGACAAATGAAAAACTGTTTTTT. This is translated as CAWSERTNEKLFF. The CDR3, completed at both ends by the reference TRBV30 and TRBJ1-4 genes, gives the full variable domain SQTIHQWPATLVQPVGSPLSLECTVEGTSNPNLYWYRQAAGRGLQLLFYSVGIGQISSEVPQNLSASRPQDRQFILSSKKLLLSDSGFYLCAWSERTNEKLFFGSGTQLSVL.